This entry lists 21 T cell receptor beta chains sequenced from one sample in a study of cytomegalovirus exposure and HLA in healthy donors (dated by TCRdb to about 2017). Library preparation was by the immunoSEQ multiplex PCR assay. For the multiplex PCR, a mixture combining 60 forward primers for TCR Vbeta segments and 13 reverse primers for TCR Jbeta segments was used. TCRdb provides this immuneACCESS table in a form limited to in-frame rearrangements. Some clones are lacking; in checked studies, under half of them reflect an unresolved V gene, and why the rest are absent is not known. In this sample the table shows 99,000 or so clones, around 73% of which occur a single time. The top ten clonotypes cover approximately 1.5% of the sample. Sequencing was carried out using PBMCs. These receptors originate from a woman aged 40 to 55 in good health and CMV-seronegative.

The V call is TRBV30, the J call TRBJ1-2; tentative D call: TRBD1 (5 bases). This CDR3 spans 13 amino acids. CDR1 and CDR2 from the germline V gene are GTSNPN and SVGIG (reference sequence). Trimming shortened V by 4 bases and J by 6 bases, and 15 bases separated the two germline ends. The CDR3 protein is CAWTLTGTDGYTF. In DNA, the CDR3 is TGTGCCTGGACGCTAACCGGGACTGATGGCTACACCTTC.

The count of this clone is one. The rearrangement joins TRBV6-5 to TRBJ2-5; D gene unclear. This CDR3 is built from 13 residues. V lost 2 bases, J lost 3 bases, and 7 bases lay in between. Germline V gives CDR1 MNHEY, CDR2 SVGAGI. The CDR3 region is CASSYGGKETQYF. CDR3 coding DNA: TGTGCCAGCAGTTACGGCGGAAAAGAGACCCAGTACTTC.

This chain connects TRBV6-5 to TRBJ2-5, with TRBD1 identical over 9 bases. Unmatched junction bases numbered 8, after V lost 6 bases and J lost 3 bases. CDR3 length: 15 amino acids. CDR1 and CDR2 (germline): MNHEY, SVGAGI. The CDR3 DNA is TGTGCCAGCAGGCGGGACAGGGATCCGGAAGAGACCCAGTACTTC. Its translation: CASRRDRDPEETQYF.

The chain uses TRBV21-1 and TRBJ2-7; TRBD1 is the table's D call, not checked against the DNA. TRBV21-1 is flagged as a pseudogene. The length of the CDR3 is 16 residues. Here the CDR3 DNA reads TGTGCCAGCAGCAAACAGGAAACAGGAATCGCGCACGAGCAGTACTTC. Translating it yields CASSKQETGIAHEQYF.

Details on this clone: The sample has other DNA sequences that encode this CDR3 too. The gene calls are TRBV18 and TRBJ1-1; D gene ambiguous. In germline, CDR1 is KGHSH, CDR2 LQKENI. The germline V and J ends were trimmed by 3 bases and 1 base, with 3 bases remaining between them. The CDR3 is 12 amino acids. DNA of the CDR3: TGTGCCAGCTCACCTAGGAACACTGAAGCTTTCTTT. Translating gives CASSPRNTEAFF.

J is TRBJ2-3 and V is TRBV11-3, with 7 positions matching TRBD2. V shed 5 bases, J shed 4 bases, and the junction held 6 bases outside the gene matches. The CDR3 is made up of 14 amino acids. CDR1 is SGHNT and CDR2 is YENEEA in the germline V gene. The CDR3 sequence: CASSAREAADTQYF. CDR3 nucleotide sequence: TGTGCCAGCAGCGCCCGGGAGGCGGCAGATACGCAGTATTTT.

DNA of the CDR3: TGTGCCAGTAGTGCCGTACCAGTCTACGAGCAGTACTTC. This gives the protein CASSAVPVYEQYF. This chain connects TRBV19 to TRBJ2-7; no firm D call. Germline loops: CDR1 LNHDA, CDR2 SQIVND (reference sequence). The CDR3 has 13 residues. Trimming cost V 5 bases and J 3 bases, with 11 bases left between them.

This sequence joins TRBV7-2 and TRBJ2-1; 8 bases match TRBD2. The V segment lost 6 bases and the J segment 10 bases; nucleotides outside the gene matches: 5. Germline CDR1 and CDR2: SGHTA and FQGNSA. The CDR3 is made up of 12 amino acids. The CDR3 DNA follows: TGTGCCAGCAGACGGACTAGCCTCGAGCAGTTCTTC. Amino acids: CASRRTSLEQFF.

V is TRBV19 and J is TRBJ2-7, with 7 bases that match TRBD2. CDR3 length equals 15 residues. Germline V gives CDR1 LNHDA, CDR2 SQIVND (reference sequence). Trimming at V came to 7 bases and at J to 3 bases, leaving 12 bases not matched to a gene. CDR3 DNA: TGTGCCAGTACTTTTACAGGCGGGAGCCTCTACGAGCAGTACTTC. This translates into CASTFTGGSLYEQYF.

This chain links TRBV5-8 with TRBJ1-5, with D possibly matching TRBD1 (5 bases). CDR3 length: 16 amino acids. V was pared by 6 bases and J by 2 bases, with 18 bases between. Germline V gene lookup returns CDR1 SGHTS and CDR2 YDEGEE. CDR3 bases: TGTGCCAGCATCCAGGGCGGCTCCCCCGGCAATCAGCCCCAGCATTTT. This gives the protein CASIQGGSPGNQPQHF.

The J gene is TRBJ1-1, the V gene TRBV27, with D possibly being TRBD1 (6 bases). V lost 3 bases and J 7 bases, leaving 18 bases between the germline ends. The CDR3 has 15 amino acids. Germline lookup yields CDR1 MNHEY and CDR2 SMNVEV (reference sequence). The CDR3 is CASSLGTQGKNEAFF. CDR3 coding DNA: TGTGCCAGCAGTTTGGGGACGCAGGGGAAAAATGAAGCTTTCTTT.

This rearrangement joins TRBV5-1 to TRBJ2-1; perhaps TRBD2 as D (6 bases). CDR1 is SGHRS, CDR2 YFSETQ, per germline. V was shortened by 0 bases and J by 2 bases, with 12 bases between the two germline ends. The CDR3 loop spans 16 amino acids. DNA of the CDR3: TGCGCCAGCAGCTTGGTAATCACGGGGGCCTACAATGAGCAGTTCTTC. It yields the protein CASSLVITGAYNEQFF.

The chain has TRBV6-6 and TRBJ2-7; 9 positions match TRBD2. V trimming: 0 bases; J trimming: 0 bases; junction bases outside the gene matches: 0. The germline CDR1 and CDR2 sequences are MNHNY and SVGAGI (reference sequence). The CDR3 sequence is 15 residues long. In nucleotides, the CDR3 is TGTGCCAGCAGTTACTCTAGCGGGAGCTCCTACGAGCAGTACTTC. Amino acids: CASSYSSGSSYEQYF.

V usage is TRBV7-2 and J usage is TRBJ1-2; D is undetermined. Germline assignment: CDR1 SGHTA and CDR2 FQGNSA. This CDR3 region has 14 residues. The V end was cut by 1 base, the J end by 0 bases, with 6 bases between. In DNA form, the CDR3 reads TGTGCCAGCAGCTTAGGCAGAACTAACTATGGCTACACCTTC. This sequence encodes CASSLGRTNYGYTF.

The J gene is TRBJ2-7, the V gene TRBV28; D is perhaps TRBD1 (5 bases). V was pared by 6 bases and J by 3 bases, with 9 bases between. The CDR3 is made up of 12 amino acids. The V gene's germline CDR1 is MDHEN and CDR2 SYDVKM. The CDR3 loop reads CASSLDSYEQYF. The CDR3 DNA is TGTGCCAGCAGCCTAGACAGCTACGAGCAGTACTTC.

V gene TRBV27 combines with J gene TRBJ2-3; D ambiguous. The CDR3 is made up of 14 amino acids. V lost 0 bases, J lost 1 base, and 5 bases lay in between. CDR1 MNHEY and CDR2 SMNVEV come from the germline V gene (reference sequence). CDR3 nucleotide sequence: TGTGCCAGCAGTTTATCAGAGGGCACAGATACGCAGTATTTT. It specifies CASSLSEGTDTQYF.

The chain is built from TRBV28 and TRBJ2-1, with D perhaps TRBD2 (6 bases). The V end lost 0 bases, the J end lost 8 bases, and 14 bases lay between the germline ends. This CDR3 has 15 residues. Per germline, CDR1 MDHEN and CDR2 SYDVKM. CDR3 sequence reads: CASSLWLAERDEQFF. In DNA, the CDR3 is TGTGCCAGCAGTTTATGGTTAGCGGAGAGGGATGAGCAGTTCTTC.

This chain uses TRBV19 with TRBJ2-7; no firm D call. This CDR3 has 15 amino acids. V was trimmed by 1 base and J by 4 bases, leaving 14 bases between them. CDR1 is LNHDA and CDR2 is SQIVND in the germline V gene (reference sequence). The CDR3 loop is CASSIGRATSYEQYF. Written as DNA, the CDR3 is TGTGCCAGTAGTATAGGAAGAGCTACTTCATACGAGCAGTACTTC.

The chain links TRBV5-5 to TRBJ2-6, with TRBD1 as a possible D gene (6 bases). V shed 7 bases and J shed 4 bases, with 15 bases lying between them. The CDR3 has 15 residues. Germline assignment: CDR1 SGHKS and CDR2 YYEKEE (reference sequence). The CDR3 coding sequence is TGTGCCAGCGAAACAGGGTACGGCGGGGCCAACGTCCTGACTTTC. Translated: CASETGYGGANVLTF.

This clone has ten or more counts. The chain is built from TRBV6-5 and TRBJ1-4; D possibly corresponds to TRBD1 (6 bases). V lost 4 bases to trimming and J lost 6 bases, with 9 bases between them. This CDR3 is built from 13 residues. Looked up from germline, CDR1 is MNHEY and CDR2 is SVGAGI. CDR3 residues: CASSSDSHEKLFF. DNA of the CDR3: TGTGCCAGCAGTTCGGACAGTCATGAAAAACTGTTTTTT.

The chain couples TRBV28 to TRBJ1-2; 9 nucleotides match TRBD1. The CDR3 covers 17 residues. The germline V gene has CDR1 MDHEN and CDR2 SYDVKM. The V and J ends lost 6 bases and 0 bases, in that order; junction bases with no gene match: 11. Here the CDR3 reads CASSQSPGTGPNYGYTF. In nucleotides, the CDR3 is TGTGCCAGCAGCCAAAGCCCCGGGACAGGGCCTAACTATGGCTACACCTTC.